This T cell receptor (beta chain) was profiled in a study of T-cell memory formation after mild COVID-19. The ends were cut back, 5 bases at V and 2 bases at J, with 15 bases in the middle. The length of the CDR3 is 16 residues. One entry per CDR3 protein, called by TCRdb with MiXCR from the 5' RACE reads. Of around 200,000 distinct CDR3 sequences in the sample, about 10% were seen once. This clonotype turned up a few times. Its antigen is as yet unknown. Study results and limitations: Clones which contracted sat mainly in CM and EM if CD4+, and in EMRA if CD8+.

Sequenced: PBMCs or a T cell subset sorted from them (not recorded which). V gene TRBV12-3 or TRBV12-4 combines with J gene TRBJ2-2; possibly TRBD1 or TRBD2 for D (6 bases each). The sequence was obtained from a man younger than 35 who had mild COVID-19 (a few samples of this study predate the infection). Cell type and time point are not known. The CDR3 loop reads CASSEIQGGNTGELFF. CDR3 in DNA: TGTGCCAGCAGTGAAATACAGGGAGGAAACACCGGGGAGCTGTTTTTT.